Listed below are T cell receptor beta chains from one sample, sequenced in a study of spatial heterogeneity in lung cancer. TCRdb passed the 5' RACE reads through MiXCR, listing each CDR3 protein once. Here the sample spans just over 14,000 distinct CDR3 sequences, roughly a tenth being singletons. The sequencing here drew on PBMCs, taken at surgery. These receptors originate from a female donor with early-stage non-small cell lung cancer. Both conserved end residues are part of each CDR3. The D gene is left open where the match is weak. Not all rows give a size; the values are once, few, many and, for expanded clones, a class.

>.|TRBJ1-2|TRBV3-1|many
TGTGCCAGCAGCCAAGATCTCGGCAGGGTGGACTATGGCTACACCTTC
CASSQDLGRVDYGYTF
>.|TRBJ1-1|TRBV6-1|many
TGTGCCAGCAGTGAAATAGGGACTGAAGCTTTCTTT
CASSEIGTEAFF
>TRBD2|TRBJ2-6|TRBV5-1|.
TGCGCCAGCACCTCCGGAGGGAGGGCTGGGGCCAACGTCCTGACTTTC
CASTSGGRAGANVLTF
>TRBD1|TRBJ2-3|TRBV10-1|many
TGCGCCAGCAGAGAGGGCAGGGGGCAAACAGATACGCAGTATTTT
CASREGRGQTDTQYF
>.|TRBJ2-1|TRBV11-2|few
TGTGCCAGCCGGGGATACAATGAGCAGTTCTTC
CASRGYNEQFF
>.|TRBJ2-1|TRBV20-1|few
TGCAGTGCTAGAGGACTAGACTCGTACAATGAGCAGTTCTTC
CSARGLDSYNEQFF
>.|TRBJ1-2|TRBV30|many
TGTGCCTGGGAGAGAGTGGATGGCTACACCTTC
CAWERVDGYTF
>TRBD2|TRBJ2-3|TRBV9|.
TGTGCCAGCAGCCCCCGACTAGCTCCTACGCAGTATTTT
CASSPRLAPTQYF
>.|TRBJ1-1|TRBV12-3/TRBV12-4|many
TGTGCCAGCAGTTTATTAGGGCAGCGGTTGAACACTGAAGCTTTCTTT
CASSLLGQRLNTEAFF
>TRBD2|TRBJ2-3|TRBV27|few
TGTGCCAGCAGTTTAGGGCGCCTAGCGGGGGGAGGAGATACGCAGTATTTT
CASSLGRLAGGGDTQYF
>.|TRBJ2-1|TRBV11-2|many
TGTGCCAGCAGCTTCCTCCACGCAGGAGAGCAGTTCTTC
CASSFLHAGEQFF
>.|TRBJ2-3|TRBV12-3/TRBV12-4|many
TGTGCCAGCAGTCTTAAAGGGCCCGGACGGGATACGCAGTATTTT
CASSLKGPGRDTQYF
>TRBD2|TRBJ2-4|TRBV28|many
TGTGCCAGCAGTTTTCTTGGGTCGGGGGGCAAAAACATTCAGTACTTC
CASSFLGSGGKNIQYF
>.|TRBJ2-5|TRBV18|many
TGTGCCAGCTCACGAAGGAGGTTTGAAGAGACCCAGTACTTC
CASSRRRFEETQYF
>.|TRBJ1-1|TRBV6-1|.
TGTGCCAGCAGACAACACCAGAACACTGAAGCTTTCTTT
CASRQHQNTEAFF
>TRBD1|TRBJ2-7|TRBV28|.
TGTGCCAGCAGTAACCCCGGGACAGGGACCTACGAGCAGTACTTC
CASSNPGTGTYEQYF
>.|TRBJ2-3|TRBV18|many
TGTGCCAGCTCACCACCCCTGGCAGATACGCAGTATTTT
CASSPPLADTQYF
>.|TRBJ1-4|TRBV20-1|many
TGCAGTGCTATAGAGAGAGAAAAACTGTTTTTT
CSAIEREKLFF
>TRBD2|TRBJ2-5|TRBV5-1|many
TGCGCCAGCAGCTTGGGGGCTAGCGGGCACCAAGAGACCCAGTACTTC
CASSLGASGHQETQYF
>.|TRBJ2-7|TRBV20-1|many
TGCAGTGCTAGCCGGGACGCCAGCTCCTACGAGCAGTACTTC
CSASRDASSYEQYF
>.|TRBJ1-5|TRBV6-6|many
TGTGCCAGCAGTTACTCGGATCAGCCCCAGCATTTT
CASSYSDQPQHF
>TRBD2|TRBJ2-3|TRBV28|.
TGTGCCAGCAGAAGCGGGGGGTACACAGATACGCAGTATTTT
CASRSGGYTDTQYF
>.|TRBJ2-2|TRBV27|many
TGTGCCAGCAGTTTATTACGACCCTCAGGCACCGGGGAGCTGTTTTTT
CASSLLRPSGTGELFF
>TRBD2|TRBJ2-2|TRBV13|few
TGTGCCAGCAGCACCGGACTAGCGGGGGACACCGGGGAGCTGTTTTTT
CASSTGLAGDTGELFF
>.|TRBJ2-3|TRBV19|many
TGTGCCAGCACGGGTCGAGATACGCAGTATTTT
CASTGRDTQYF